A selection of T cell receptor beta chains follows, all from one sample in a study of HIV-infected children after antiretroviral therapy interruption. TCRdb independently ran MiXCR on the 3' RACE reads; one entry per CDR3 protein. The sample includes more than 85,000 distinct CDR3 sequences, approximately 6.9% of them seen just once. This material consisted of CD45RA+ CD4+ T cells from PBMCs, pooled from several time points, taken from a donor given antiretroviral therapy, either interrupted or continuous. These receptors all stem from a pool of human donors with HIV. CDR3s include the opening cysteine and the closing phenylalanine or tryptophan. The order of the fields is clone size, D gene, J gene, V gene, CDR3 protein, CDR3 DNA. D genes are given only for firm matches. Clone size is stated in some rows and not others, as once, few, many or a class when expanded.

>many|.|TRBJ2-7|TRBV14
CASSQHREIYEQYF
TGTGCCAGCAGCCAACACAGGGAGATCTACGAGCAGTACTTC
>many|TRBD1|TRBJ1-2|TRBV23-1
CASSQCQGQEDF
TGCGCCAGCAGTCAATGCCAGGGACAGGAGGACTTC
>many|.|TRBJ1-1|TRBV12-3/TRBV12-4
CASSWKNTEAFF
TGTGCCAGCAGTTGGAAGAACACTGAAGCTTTCTTT
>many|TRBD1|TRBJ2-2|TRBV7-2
CASSRDRAPGELFF
TGTGCCAGCAGCCGAGACAGGGCGCCTGGGGAGCTGTTTTTT
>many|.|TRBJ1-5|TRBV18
CASSQTGQVNQPQHF
TGTGCCAGCTCACAAACGGGACAAGTGAATCAGCCCCAGCATTTT
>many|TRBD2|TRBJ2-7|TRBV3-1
CASSQEGIVWAGEAYEQYF
TGTGCCAGCAGCCAAGAGGGAATTGTATGGGCGGGGGAAGCCTACGAGCAGTACTTC
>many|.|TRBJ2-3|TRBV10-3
CAISELRGNTDTQYF
TGTGCCATCAGTGAGCTCAGGGGCAACACAGATACGCAGTATTTT
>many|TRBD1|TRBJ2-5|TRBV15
CATSRQGEETQYF
TGTGCCACCAGCAGACAGGGGGAAGAGACCCAGTACTTC
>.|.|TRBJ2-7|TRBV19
CASSVSRQKEQYF
TGTGCCAGTAGTGTGAGCCGACAGAAGGAGCAGTACTTC
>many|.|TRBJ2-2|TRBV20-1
CSSGDPNTGELFF
TGCAGTTCGGGGGACCCGAACACCGGGGAGCTGTTTTTT